This is a list of T cell receptor beta chains from one sample in a study of blood T cell repertoires in COVID-19. Only in-frame clones appear in the TCRdb table, and some are missing; sequencing was by immunoSEQ multiplex PCR. The table records about 71,000 clones, approximately 90% of them present only once. Sample: peripheral blood. These receptors came from a woman younger than 35 with acute or convalescent COVID-19. The CDR3 runs from the conserved cysteine through the conserved F or W. D genes are given only for firm matches. Clone size is shown for a subset of rows, as once, few, many or a class of expanded clone.

j_gene: TRBJ2-7
v_gene: TRBV11-2
abundance: NA
d_gene: NA
CDR3aa: CASSLAGTRTYEQYF
CDR3nt: TGTGCCAGCAGCTTAGCGGGGACTCGAACCTACGAGCAGTACTTC

j_gene: TRBJ1-1
v_gene: TRBV4-1
abundance: NA
d_gene: NA
CDR3aa: CASSQDPLAAEAFF
CDR3nt: TGCGCCAGCAGCCAAGATCCATTGGCCGCTGAAGCTTTCTTT

j_gene: TRBJ1-3
v_gene: TRBV6-1
abundance: NA
d_gene: NA
CDR3aa: CASSEGFYSGNTIYF
CDR3nt: TGTGCCAGCAGTGAAGGTTTTTATAGTGGAAACACCATATATTTT

j_gene: TRBJ2-2
v_gene: TRBV27
abundance: once
d_gene: TRBD2
CDR3aa: CASSPSGTRISGELFF
CDR3nt: TGTGCCAGCAGTCCGTCCGGGACTAGAATCTCCGGGGAGCTGTTTTTT

j_gene: TRBJ1-2
v_gene: TRBV5-1
abundance: NA
d_gene: NA
CDR3aa: CASSLAGGTNYGYTF
CDR3nt: TGCGCCAGCAGCTTGGCGGGGGGGACTAACTATGGCTACACCTTC

j_gene: TRBJ2-7
v_gene: TRBV11-2
abundance: NA
d_gene: NA
CDR3aa: CASSLSPVGPGDYEQYF
CDR3nt: TGTGCCAGCAGCTTATCACCGGTAGGGCCAGGGGACTACGAGCAGTACTTC

j_gene: TRBJ2-3
v_gene: TRBV5-6
abundance: NA
d_gene: TRBD2
CDR3aa: CASSSPRLASDTQYF
CDR3nt: TGTGCCAGCAGCTCCCCCAGACTAGCCTCAGATACGCAGTATTTT

j_gene: TRBJ1-1
v_gene: TRBV18
abundance: NA
d_gene: NA
CDR3aa: CASSSRPGANTEAFF
CDR3nt: TGTGCCAGCTCATCACGCCCGGGAGCGAACACTGAAGCTTTCTTT

j_gene: TRBJ2-3
v_gene: TRBV3-1/TRBV3-2
abundance: NA
d_gene: NA
CDR3aa: CASSPNQGLQVDTQYF
CDR3nt: TGTGCCAGCAGCCCCAACCAAGGACTACAGGTGGATACGCAGTATTTT

j_gene: TRBJ1-2
v_gene: TRBV7-9
abundance: once
d_gene: NA
CDR3aa: CASSMTGVTYGYTF
CDR3nt: TGTGCCAGCAGCATGACAGGCGTAACCTATGGCTACACCTTC

j_gene: TRBJ2-3
v_gene: TRBV5-4
abundance: once
d_gene: TRBD2
CDR3aa: CASSFAGAANTQYF
CDR3nt: TGTGCCAGCAGCTTTGCGGGAGCGGCAAATACGCAGTATTTT

j_gene: TRBJ2-3
v_gene: TRBV6-5
abundance: NA
d_gene: NA
CDR3aa: CATGKRRDTQYF
CDR3nt: TGTGCCACTGGGAAGCGGAGAGATACGCAGTATTTT

j_gene: TRBJ1-2
v_gene: TRBV12-3/TRBV12-4
abundance: NA
d_gene: NA
CDR3aa: CASSFQGSYGYTF
CDR3nt: TGTGCCAGCAGTTTTCAGGGTAGCTATGGCTACACCTTC